The clone carrying this T cell receptor (beta chain) has a handful of counts. The CDR3 covers 13 residues. The germline V gene has CDR1 MDHEN and CDR2 SYDVKM. V was cut by 2 bases and J by 1 base, with 5 bases left in between. The data were obtained in a study of blood T cell repertoires in COVID-19. At the level of the study: COVID-19 samples from acute and convalescent phases originated in the United States, Italy and Spain.

Authors' processing steps: Reference gene primer amplification gave estimated nucleated cell counts. Data came from immunoSEQ multiplex PCR; TCRdb stores just in-frame clones and leaves some out. V and J calls and clone size are those listed in that table; D and trimming were worked out from the DNA. Of 98,000 or so clones in the sample, around four fifths were seen once. The TCR was taken from a man aged 55-75 years with acute or convalescent COVID-19. Sequencing was performed on peripheral blood. The chain recombines TRBV28 with TRBJ1-2; D is unresolved. CDR3 DNA sequence: TGTGCCAGCAGTTTACAGGTTAACTATGGCTACACCTTC. Protein: CASSLQVNYGYTF.